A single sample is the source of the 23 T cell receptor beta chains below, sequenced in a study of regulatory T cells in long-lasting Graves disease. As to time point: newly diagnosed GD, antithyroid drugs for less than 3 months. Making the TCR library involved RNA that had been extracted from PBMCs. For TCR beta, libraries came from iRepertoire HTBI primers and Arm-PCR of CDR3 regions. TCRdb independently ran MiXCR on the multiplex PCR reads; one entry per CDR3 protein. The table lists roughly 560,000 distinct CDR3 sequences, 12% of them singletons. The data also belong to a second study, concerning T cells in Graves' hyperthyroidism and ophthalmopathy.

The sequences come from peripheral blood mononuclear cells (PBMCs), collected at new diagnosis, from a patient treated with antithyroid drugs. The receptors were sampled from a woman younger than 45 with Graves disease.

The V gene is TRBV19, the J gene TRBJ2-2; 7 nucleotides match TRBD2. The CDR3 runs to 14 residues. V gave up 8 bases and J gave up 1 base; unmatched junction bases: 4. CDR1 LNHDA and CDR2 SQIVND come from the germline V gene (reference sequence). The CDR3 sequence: CASRSSGNTGELFF. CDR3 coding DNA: TGTGCCAGTCGTTCTAGCGGGAACACCGGGGAGCTGTTTTTT.

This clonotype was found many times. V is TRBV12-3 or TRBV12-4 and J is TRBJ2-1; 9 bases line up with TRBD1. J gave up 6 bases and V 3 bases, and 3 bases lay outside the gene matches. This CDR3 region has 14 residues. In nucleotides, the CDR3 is TGTGCCAGCAGTTTGACAGGGGGTTTCAATGAGCAGTTCTTC. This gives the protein CASSLTGGFNEQFF.

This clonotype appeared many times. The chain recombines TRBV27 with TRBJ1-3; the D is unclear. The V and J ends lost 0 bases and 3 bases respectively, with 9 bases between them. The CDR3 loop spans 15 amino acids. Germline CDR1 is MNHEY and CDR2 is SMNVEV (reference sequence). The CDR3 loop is CASSLSGSFGNTIYF. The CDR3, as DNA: TGTGCCAGCAGTTTATCGGGCAGCTTTGGAAACACCATATATTTT.

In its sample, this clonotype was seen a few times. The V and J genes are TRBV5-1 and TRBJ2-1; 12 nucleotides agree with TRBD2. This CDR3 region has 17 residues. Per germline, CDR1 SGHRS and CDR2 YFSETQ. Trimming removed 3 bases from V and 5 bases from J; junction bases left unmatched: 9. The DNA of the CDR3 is TGCGCCAGCAGCTCGGGTAGACTAGCGGGAGTGGACAATGAGCAGTTCTTC. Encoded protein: CASSSGRLAGVDNEQFF.

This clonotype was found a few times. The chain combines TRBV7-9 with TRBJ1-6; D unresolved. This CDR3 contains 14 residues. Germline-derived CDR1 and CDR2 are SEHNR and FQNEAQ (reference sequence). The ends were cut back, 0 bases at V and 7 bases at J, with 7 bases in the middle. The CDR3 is CASSLAWANSPLHF. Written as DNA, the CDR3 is TGTGCCAGCAGCTTAGCATGGGCCAATTCACCCCTCCACTTT. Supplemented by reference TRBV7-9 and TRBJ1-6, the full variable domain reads DTGVSQNPRHKITKRGQNVTFRCDPISEHNRLYWYRQTLGQGPEFLTYFQNEAQLEKSRLLSDRFSAERPKGSFSTLEIQRTEQGDSAMYLCASSLAWANSPLHFGNGTRLTVT.

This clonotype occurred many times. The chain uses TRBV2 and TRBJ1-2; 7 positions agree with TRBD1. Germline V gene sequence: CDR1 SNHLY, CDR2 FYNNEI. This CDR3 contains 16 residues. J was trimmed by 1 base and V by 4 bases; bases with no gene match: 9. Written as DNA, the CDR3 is TGTGCCAGCAGTGGTGTAGGGGGCAACTATAACTATGGCTACACCTTC. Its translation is CASSGVGGNYNYGYTF.

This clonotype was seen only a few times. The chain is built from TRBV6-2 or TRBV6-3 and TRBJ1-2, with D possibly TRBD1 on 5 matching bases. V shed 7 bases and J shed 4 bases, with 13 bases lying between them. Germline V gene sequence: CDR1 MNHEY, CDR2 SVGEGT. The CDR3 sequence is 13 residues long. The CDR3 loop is CASMEGDLYGYTF. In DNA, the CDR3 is TGTGCCAGCATGGAAGGGGACCTCTATGGCTACACCTTC.

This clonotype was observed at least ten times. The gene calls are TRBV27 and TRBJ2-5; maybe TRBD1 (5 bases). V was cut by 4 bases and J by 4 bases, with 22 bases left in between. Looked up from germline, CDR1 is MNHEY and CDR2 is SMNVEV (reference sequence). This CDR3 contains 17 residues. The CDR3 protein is CASSSRPGGPQGETQYF. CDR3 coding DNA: TGTGCCAGCAGTTCCCGGCCCGGCGGTCCTCAGGGAGAGACCCAGTACTTC.

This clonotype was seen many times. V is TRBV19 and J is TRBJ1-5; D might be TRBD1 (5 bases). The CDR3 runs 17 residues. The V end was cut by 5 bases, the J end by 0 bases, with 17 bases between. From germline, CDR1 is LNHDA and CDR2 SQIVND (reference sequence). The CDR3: CASSPPPRAYSNQPQHF. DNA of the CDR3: TGTGCCAGTAGTCCCCCCCCCAGGGCGTATAGCAATCAGCCCCAGCATTTT.

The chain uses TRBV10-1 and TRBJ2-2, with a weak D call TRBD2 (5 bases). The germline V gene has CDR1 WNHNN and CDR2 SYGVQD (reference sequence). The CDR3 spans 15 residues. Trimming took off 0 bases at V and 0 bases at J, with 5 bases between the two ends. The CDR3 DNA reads TGCGCCAGCAGTGAGTCCGGGACGAACACCGGGGAGCTGTTTTTT. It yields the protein CASSESGTNTGELFF.

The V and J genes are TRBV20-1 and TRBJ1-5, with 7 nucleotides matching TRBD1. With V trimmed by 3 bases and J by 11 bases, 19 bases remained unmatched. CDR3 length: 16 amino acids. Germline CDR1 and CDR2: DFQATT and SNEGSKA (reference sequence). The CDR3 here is CSARGSRTGGQGTQHF. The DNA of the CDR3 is TGCAGTGCTAGGGGGAGTCGGACAGGAGGCCAGGGGACCCAGCATTTT.

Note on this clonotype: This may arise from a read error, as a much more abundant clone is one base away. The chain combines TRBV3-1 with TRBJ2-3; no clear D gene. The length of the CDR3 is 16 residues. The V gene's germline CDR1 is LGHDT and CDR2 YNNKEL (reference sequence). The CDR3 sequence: CASSQAVGPLTYTQYF. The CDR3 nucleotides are TGTGCCAGCAGCCAAGCGGTAGGGCCCCTCACATATACGCAGTATTTT.

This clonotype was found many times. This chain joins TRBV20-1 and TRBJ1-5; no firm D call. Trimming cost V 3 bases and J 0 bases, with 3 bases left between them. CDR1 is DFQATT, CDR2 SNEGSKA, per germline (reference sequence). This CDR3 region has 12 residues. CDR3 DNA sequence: TGCAGTGCTAGTGTTAGCAATCAGCCCCAGCATTTT. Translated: CSASVSNQPQHF.

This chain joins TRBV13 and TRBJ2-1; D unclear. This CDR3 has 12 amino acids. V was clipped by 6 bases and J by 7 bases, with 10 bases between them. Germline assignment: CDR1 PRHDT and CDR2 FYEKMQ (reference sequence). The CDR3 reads CASRLVSNEQFF. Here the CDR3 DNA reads TGTGCCAGCAGGCTAGTATCAAATGAGCAGTTCTTC.

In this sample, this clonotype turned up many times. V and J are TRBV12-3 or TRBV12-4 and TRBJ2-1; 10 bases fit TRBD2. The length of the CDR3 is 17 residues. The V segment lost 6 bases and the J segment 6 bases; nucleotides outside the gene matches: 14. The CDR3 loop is CASRDNPLAGEVNEQFF. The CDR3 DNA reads TGTGCCAGCAGGGACAACCCTCTAGCGGGAGAAGTCAATGAGCAGTTCTTC.

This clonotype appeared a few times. The CDR3 sequence: CASSPYWGTEAFF. DNA for the CDR3: TGTGCCAGCAGTCCGTATTGGGGAACTGAAGCTTTCTTT. The chain has TRBV27 and TRBJ1-1; D gene ambiguous. The CDR3 runs to 13 residues. Germline V gives CDR1 MNHEY, CDR2 SMNVEV (reference sequence). Trimming left V 5 bases short and J 5 bases short, with 12 bases between.

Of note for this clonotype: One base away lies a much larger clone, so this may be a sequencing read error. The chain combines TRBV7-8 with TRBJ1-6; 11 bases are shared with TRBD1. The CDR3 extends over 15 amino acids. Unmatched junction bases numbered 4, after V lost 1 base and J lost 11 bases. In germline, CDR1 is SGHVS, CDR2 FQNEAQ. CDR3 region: CASSLGRTGGAPLHF. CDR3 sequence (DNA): TGTGCCAGCAGCTTAGGAAGGACAGGGGGCGCACCCCTCCACTTT.

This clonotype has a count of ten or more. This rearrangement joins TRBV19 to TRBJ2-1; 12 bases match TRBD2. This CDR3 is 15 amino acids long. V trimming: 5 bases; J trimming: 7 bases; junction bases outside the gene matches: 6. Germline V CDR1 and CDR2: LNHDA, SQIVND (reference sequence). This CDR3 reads CASSPLAGGWNEQFF. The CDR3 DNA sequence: TGTGCCAGTAGTCCCCTAGCGGGAGGGTGGAATGAGCAGTTCTTC.

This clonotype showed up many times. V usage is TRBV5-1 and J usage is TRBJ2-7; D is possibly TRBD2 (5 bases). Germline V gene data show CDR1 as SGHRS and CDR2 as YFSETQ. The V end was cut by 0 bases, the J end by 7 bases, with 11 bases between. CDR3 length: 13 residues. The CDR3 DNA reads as TGCGCCAGCAGCTTGGGCTATCGAGGGGAGCAGTACTTC. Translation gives CASSLGYRGEQYF.

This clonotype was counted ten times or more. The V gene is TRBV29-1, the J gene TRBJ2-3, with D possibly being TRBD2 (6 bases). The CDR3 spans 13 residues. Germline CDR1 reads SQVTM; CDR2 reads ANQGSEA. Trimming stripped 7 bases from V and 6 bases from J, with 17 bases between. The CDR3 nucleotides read TGCAGCGCGGCCAGGGACTTAGGGGATACGCAGTATTTT. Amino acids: CSAARDLGDTQYF.

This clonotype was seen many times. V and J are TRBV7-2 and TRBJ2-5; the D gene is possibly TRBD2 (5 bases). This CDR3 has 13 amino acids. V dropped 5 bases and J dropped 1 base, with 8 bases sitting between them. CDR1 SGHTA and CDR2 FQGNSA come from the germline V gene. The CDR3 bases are TGTGCCAGCAGCCGGGAATTCCAAGAGACCCAGTACTTC. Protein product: CASSREFQETQYF. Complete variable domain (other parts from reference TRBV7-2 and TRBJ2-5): GAGVSQSPSNKVTEKGKDVELRCDPISGHTALYWYRQSLGQGLEFLIYFQGNSAPDKSGLPSDRFSAERTGGSVSTLTIQRTQQEDSAVYLCASSREFQETQYFGPGTRLLVL.

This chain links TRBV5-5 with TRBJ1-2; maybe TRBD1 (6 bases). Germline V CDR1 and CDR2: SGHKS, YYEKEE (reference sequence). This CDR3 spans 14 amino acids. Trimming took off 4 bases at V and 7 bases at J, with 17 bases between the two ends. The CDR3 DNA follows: TGTGCCAGCAGCGCATCCACAGGGAAGGCTGGCTACACCTTC. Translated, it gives CASSASTGKAGYTF.

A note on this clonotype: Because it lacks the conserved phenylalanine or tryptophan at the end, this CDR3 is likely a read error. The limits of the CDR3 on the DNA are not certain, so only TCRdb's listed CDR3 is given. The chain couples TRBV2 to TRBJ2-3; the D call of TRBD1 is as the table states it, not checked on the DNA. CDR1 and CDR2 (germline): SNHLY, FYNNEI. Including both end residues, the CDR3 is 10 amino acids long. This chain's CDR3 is CASRRSGTGR.